This T cell receptor (beta chain) was sequenced during a study of T cells in Graves' hyperthyroidism and ophthalmopathy. General study results and limits: Stable hyperthyroidism was told apart from ophthalmopathy by a model built on 13 V-J features.

This clonotype was counted between two and nine times. The antigen is not known. Deletions cut 10 bases from V and 2 bases from J, with 14 bases between. The CDR3 extends over 13 amino acids. The germline CDR1 and CDR2 sequences are ENHRY and SYGVKD. Regions amplified from RNA transcripts were the TCR beta CDR3 regions. The TCR CDR3 first-round RT-PCR relied on the HTBI primer set. One entry per CDR3 protein, called by TCRdb with MiXCR from the multiplex PCR reads. The sample consists of a few hundred thousand distinct CDR3 sequences, just over 45% of them appearing once. Graves' hyperthyroidism without ophthalmopathy progression within 18 months was termed stable. Based on clinical symptoms, serum thyroxine and TRAb, thyroid ultrasound and orbital computed tomography, diagnoses were reached.

The source of this sequence is a woman aged 18-29 years with Graves' hyperthyroidism. The chain couples TRBV10-3 to TRBJ2-5; D perhaps matches TRBD2 (5 bases). The sample taken for sequencing was peripheral blood or thyroid tissue (not recorded which). The CDR3 DNA is TGTGCCACCGCGTGGGAGCGGCAAGAGACCCAGTACTTC. It yields the protein CATAWERQETQYF.